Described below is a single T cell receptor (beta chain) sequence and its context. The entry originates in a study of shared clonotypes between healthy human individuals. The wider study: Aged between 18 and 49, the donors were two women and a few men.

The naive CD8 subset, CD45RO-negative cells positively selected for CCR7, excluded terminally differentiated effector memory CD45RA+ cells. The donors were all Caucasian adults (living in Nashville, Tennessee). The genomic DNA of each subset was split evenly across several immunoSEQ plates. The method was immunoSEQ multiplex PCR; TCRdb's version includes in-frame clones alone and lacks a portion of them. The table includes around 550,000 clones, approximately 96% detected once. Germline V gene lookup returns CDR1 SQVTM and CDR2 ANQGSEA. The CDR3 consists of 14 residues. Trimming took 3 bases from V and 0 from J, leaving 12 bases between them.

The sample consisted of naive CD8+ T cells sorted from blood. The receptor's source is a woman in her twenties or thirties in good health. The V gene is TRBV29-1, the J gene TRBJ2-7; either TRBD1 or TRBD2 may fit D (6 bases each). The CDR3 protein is CSVDLGGSSYEQYF. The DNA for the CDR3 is TGCAGCGTTGACCTAGGGGGGAGCTCCTACGAGCAGTACTTC.